Below are 24 T cell receptor beta chains sequenced from a single sample in a study of identical twins. TCRdb processed the 5' RACE reads anew with MiXCR; each CDR3 protein has one entry. Here the sample spans 1,800,000 or so distinct CDR3 sequences, about 30% being singletons. Source material: cord blood. The receptors derive from a newborn girl in good health.

The genes are TRBV27 and TRBJ2-2, with D perhaps matching TRBD2 (6 bases). CDR1 is MNHEY, CDR2 SMNVEV, per germline (reference sequence). V shed 1 base and J shed 3 bases, with 12 bases lying between them. CDR3 size: 16 residues. CDR3 residues: CASSLWGVGDTGELFF. CDR3 coding DNA: TGTGCCAGCAGTTTATGGGGGGTCGGGGACACCGGGGAGCTGTTTTTT.

This clonotype came up many times. The rearrangement links TRBV28 to TRBJ1-2; tentative D call: TRBD1 (6 bases). This CDR3 comprises 13 residues. Germline loops: CDR1 MDHEN, CDR2 SYDVKM. The V and J ends lost 5 bases and 8 bases respectively, with 15 bases between them. CDR3 sequence (DNA): TGTGCCAGCAGTCCCTACAGGGAGGAGGGCTACACCTTC. It encodes CASSPYREEGYTF.

The chain employs TRBV2 and TRBJ2-4, with 9 bases fitting TRBD1. The V and J ends lost 6 bases and 0 bases, in that order; junction bases with no gene match: 6. This CDR3 is built from 16 residues. Germline values: CDR1 SNHLY, CDR2 FYNNEI. The CDR3 DNA sequence: TGTGCCAGCAGCGCCGGACAGGGGAGAGCCAAAAACATTCAGTACTTC. Its protein product is CASSAGQGRAKNIQYF.

CDR3 sequence: CSARRRGYGTDTQYF. CDR3 coding DNA: TGCAGTGCTAGGAGGCGGGGGTATGGCACAGATACGCAGTATTTT. The chain is built from TRBV20-1 and TRBJ2-3; 7 bases line up with TRBD2. After removal of 3 bases from V and 1 base from J, the junction contained 7 bases not matched to a gene. The CDR3 runs to 15 residues. Germline CDR1 reads DFQATT; CDR2 reads SNEGSKA (reference sequence).

This clonotype appeared many times. V is TRBV12-3 or TRBV12-4 and J is TRBJ2-7; a possible D gene is TRBD1 (6 bases). The germline V and J ends were trimmed by 2 bases and 2 bases, with 16 bases remaining between them. This CDR3 spans 16 amino acids. This CDR3 is CASSLRFDRTTYEQYF. The CDR3 nucleotides read TGTGCCAGCAGTTTAAGGTTCGACAGGACCACCTACGAGCAGTACTTC.

Concerning this clonotype: At one end the junction does not follow the germline gene, possibly because of a read error. The chain employs TRBV7-8 and TRBJ2-7; no definite D call. CDR1 and CDR2 (germline): SGHVS, FQNEAQ. This CDR3 is 14 amino acids long. CDR3 DNA: TGTGCCAGCAGCGTAGGTGTCAACTCCTACAAGCAGTACTTC. It specifies CASSVGVNSYKQYF. The variable domain in full, completed from reference TRBV7-8 and TRBJ2-7, reads GAGVSQSPRYKVAKRGQDVALRCDPISGHVSLFWYQQALGQGPEFLTYFQNEAQLDKSGLPSDRFFAERPEGSVSTLKIQRTQQEDSAVYLCASSVGVNSYKQYFGPGTRLTVT.

This clonotype was seen a few times. The V and J genes are TRBV27 and TRBJ2-1; 8 bases are shared with TRBD1. Per the germline V gene, CDR1 is MNHEY and CDR2 is SMNVEV (reference sequence). The CDR3 is made up of 16 amino acids. Trimming took 1 base from V and 4 from J; bases not matched to a gene: 6. This chain's CDR3 is CASSLFPGGWYNEQFF. CDR3 DNA: TGTGCCAGCAGTTTATTCCCAGGGGGCTGGTACAATGAGCAGTTCTTC.

The chain is built from TRBV19 and TRBJ1-5; 8 positions match TRBD1. The trim removed 9 bases at V and 1 base at J, leaving 11 bases unmatched. CDR1 and CDR2 from the germline V gene are LNHDA and SQIVND (reference sequence). This CDR3 is 16 amino acids long. CDR3 DNA sequence: TGTGCCAGCTCCGGGACAGGAGTCTTGAGCAATCAGCCCCAGCATTTT. It translates to CASSGTGVLSNQPQHF.

The chain joins TRBV20-1 to TRBJ2-7; TRBD2 agrees at 11 bases. The DNA matches TRBJ2-1 better at its end, which makes the J call doubtful. Germline CDR1 reads DFQATT; CDR2 reads SNEGSKA (reference sequence). CDR3 length equals 15 residues. The CDR3 coding sequence is TGCAGTGCTAGCCGGGACGCTAGCGGGAGGTACGAGCAGTTCTTC. It specifies CSASRDASGRYEQFF.

This clonotype was counted only a few times. The rearrangement joins TRBV20-1 to TRBJ2-3; D is perhaps TRBD1 or TRBD2 (6 bases each). The germline V and J ends were trimmed by 6 bases and 4 bases, with 14 bases remaining between them. Germline V gene sequence: CDR1 DFQATT, CDR2 SNEGSKA (reference sequence). The CDR3 length is 13 residues. The chain's CDR3 is CSAVRGAADTQYF. CDR3 in DNA: TGCAGTGCCGTAAGGGGGGCGGCAGATACGCAGTATTTT.

CDR3 protein: CSASGAGGPYNEQFF. CDR3 sequence (DNA): TGCAGTGCTAGTGGCGCAGGGGGCCCTTACAATGAGCAGTTCTTC. The chain joins TRBV20-1 to TRBJ2-1; 8 bases are a match to TRBD1. The trim removed 3 bases at V and 4 bases at J, leaving 8 bases unmatched. From germline, CDR1 is DFQATT and CDR2 SNEGSKA (reference sequence). This CDR3 region has 15 residues.

The sample holds a few counts of this clonotype. CDR3 DNA sequence: TGCAGTGCTACCGCTGACAGGGGAGTTGTCTATGGCTACACCTTC. This translates into CSATADRGVVYGYTF. V and J are TRBV20-1 and TRBJ1-2; 8 nucleotides agree with TRBD1. Unmatched junction bases numbered 11, after V lost 4 bases and J lost 4 bases. CDR1 is DFQATT, CDR2 SNEGSKA, per germline (reference sequence). CDR3 length: 15 residues.

There are a few counts of this clonotype. V gene TRBV12-3 or TRBV12-4 combines with J gene TRBJ1-5; D unresolved. With 5 bases removed from V and 4 bases from J, the gap between germline ends came to 18 bases. The CDR3 has 16 amino acids. CDR3 sequence reads: CASSPSGSRRNQPQHF. In nucleotides, the CDR3 is TGTGCCAGCAGTCCCTCGGGGTCTCGGCGGAATCAGCCCCAGCATTTT.

The chain employs TRBV27 and TRBJ1-5; no definite D call. Per the germline V gene, CDR1 is MNHEY and CDR2 is SMNVEV (reference sequence). The CDR3 runs to 13 residues. Trimming took 1 base from V and 6 from J, leaving 7 bases between them. The CDR3 region is CASSLYGSQPQHF. The CDR3 coding sequence is TGTGCCAGCAGTTTATATGGAAGTCAGCCCCAGCATTTT.

The chain joins TRBV28 to TRBJ2-7; D perhaps matches TRBD2 (5 bases). The ends were cut back, 3 bases at V and 9 bases at J, with 15 bases in the middle. The CDR3 spans 13 residues. Germline loops: CDR1 MDHEN, CDR2 SYDVKM. The CDR3 DNA follows: TGTGCCAGCAGTTTGAGGGAAGGAGGCGGGCAGTACTTC. Amino acid sequence: CASSLREGGGQYF. The complete variable domain, with remaining parts taken from reference TRBV28 and TRBJ2-7, reads DVKVTQSSRYLVKRTGEKVFLECVQDMDHENMFWYRQDPGLGLRLIYFSYDVKMKEKGDIPEGYSVSREKKERFSLILESASTNQTSMYLCASSLREGGGQYFGPGTRLTVT.

The rearrangement uses TRBV7-9 and TRBJ2-1; TRBD2 aligns across 8 bases. From germline, CDR1 is SEHNR and CDR2 FQNEAQ (reference sequence). V lost 5 bases to trimming and J lost 11 bases; unmatched junction nucleotides: 5. The CDR3 has 12 residues. The CDR3 DNA reads as TGTGCCAGCAGCCTAGGGACTAGGCAGCAGTTCTTC. This translates into CASSLGTRQQFF.

The gene calls are TRBV20-1 and TRBJ1-1; D possibly corresponds to TRBD1 (5 bases). Germline assignment: CDR1 DFQATT and CDR2 SNEGSKA (reference sequence). The CDR3 spans 11 residues. The V gene lost 3 bases and the J gene lost 6 bases, with 8 bases spanning the gap. The CDR3, as DNA: TGCAGTGCTAGGACAGCCCCTGAAGCTTTCTTT. Amino acid sequence: CSARTAPEAFF.

The chain couples TRBV6-6 to TRBJ1-5; TRBD1 matches at 7 bases. V lost 7 bases and J lost 7; bases outside the gene matches: 4. This CDR3 is 12 amino acids long. Germline V lookup: CDR1 MNHNY, CDR2 SVGAGI (reference sequence). The CDR3 loop is CASMDRLQPQHF. For the CDR3, the DNA is TGTGCCAGCATGGACAGGCTACAGCCCCAGCATTTT.

Many counts were recorded for this clonotype. V usage is TRBV3-1 and J usage is TRBJ2-7; no clear D gene. The ends were cut back, 0 bases at V and 6 bases at J, with 12 bases in the middle. The CDR3 is 14 residues long. CDR1 LGHDT and CDR2 YNNKEL come from the germline V gene (reference sequence). The DNA of the CDR3 is TGTGCCAGCAGCCAAGAAAGGGAAATCTTCGAGCAGTACTTC. Its translation: CASSQEREIFEQYF.

This clonotype turned up a few times. The chain joins TRBV20-1 to TRBJ1-4, with 7 nucleotides matching TRBD1. V lost 1 base and J lost 10; bases outside the gene matches: 18. This CDR3 has 17 residues. Per germline, CDR1 DFQATT and CDR2 SNEGSKA (reference sequence). The CDR3 DNA follows: TGCAGTGCTAGAGCCGTTCTCATACACAGGGGATATGCAAAACTGTTTTTT. Its translation: CSARAVLIHRGYAKLFF.

The chain combines TRBV7-9 with TRBJ1-1; D is possibly TRBD1 (6 bases). CDR1 and CDR2 from the germline V gene are SEHNR and FQNEAQ (reference sequence). This CDR3 contains 12 residues. Trimming cost V 4 bases and J 7 bases, with 10 bases left between them. CDR3 protein: CASSYGQLEAFF. The DNA for the CDR3 is TGTGCCAGCAGCTACGGACAGCTTGAAGCTTTCTTT.

This clonotype was detected only a few times. The DNA for the CDR3 is TGTGCCAGCAGCGCGCGGGGGTTACCTCTCAATGAGCAGTTCTTC. Encoded protein: CASSARGLPLNEQFF. The V and J genes are TRBV5-6 and TRBJ2-1; 7 bases agree with TRBD2. This CDR3 has 15 residues. After removal of 4 bases from V and 6 bases from J, the junction contained 10 bases not matched to a gene. CDR1 and CDR2 from the germline V gene are SGHDT and YYEEEE.

This clonotype was detected a few times. This chain uses TRBV4-1 with TRBJ2-1; 9 nucleotides match TRBD2. Looked up from germline, CDR1 is MGHRA and CDR2 is YSYEKL. The CDR3 is made up of 18 amino acids. J lost 3 bases, V lost 1 base, and 10 bases had no gene match. CDR3 loop: CASSQGLAAYGGYNEQFF. CDR3 bases: TGCGCCAGCAGCCAAGGACTAGCGGCCTATGGAGGCTACAATGAGCAGTTCTTC.

This clonotype was recorded a few times. The gene calls are TRBV3-1 and TRBJ1-2; unclear D gene. Germline values: CDR1 LGHDT, CDR2 YNNKEL (reference sequence). Trimming took 1 base from V and 5 from J, leaving 17 bases between them. The CDR3 runs to 16 residues. CDR3: CASSQGIDLGRYGYTF. CDR3 nucleotide sequence: TGTGCCAGCAGCCAAGGAATCGACCTGGGGAGGTATGGCTACACCTTC.